This passage covers 11 T cell receptor beta chains from one sample sequenced in a study of shared T cell receptors in the human thymus. The repertoire was sequenced with immunoSEQ multiplex PCR; TCRdb's copy has only in-frame clones and lacks some. The repertoire holds hundreds of thousands of clones, with 88% as singletons. The same sample was also studied in work on human thymus T cells.

The sample comprised thymocytes. The receptors originated from a boy under two years old with a congenital heart defect.

The sample holds one count of this clone. This sequence joins TRBV5-5 and TRBJ1-2, with D possibly TRBD1 on 6 matching bases. CDR3 size: 13 residues. V was clipped by 10 bases and J by 7 bases, with 20 bases between them. Germline V gives CDR1 SGHKS, CDR2 YYEKEE (reference sequence). The CDR3 DNA reads TGTGCCGGACAGCATCTCTACTCCGGTGGCTACACCTTC. It encodes CAGQHLYSGGYTF.

This rearrangement joins TRBV7-3 to TRBJ2-2; 10 nucleotides line up with TRBD2. Germline CDR1 SGHTA, CDR2 FQGTGA. This CDR3 region has 16 residues. The ends lost 2 bases at V and 6 bases at J; junction bases unmatched: 6. CDR3 in amino acids: CASSLGTSVIPGELFF. CDR3 nucleotides: TGTGCCAGCAGCTTAGGGACTAGCGTCATTCCCGGGGAGCTGTTTTTT.

CDR3 in DNA: TGTGCCAGCAGTTACTCGATGCCAGGGGCTTGCACCGGGGAGCTGTTTTTT. Amino acid sequence: CASSYSMPGACTGELFF. This chain joins TRBV6-8 and TRBJ2-2, with D maybe TRBD1 (6 bases). CDR3 length: 17 amino acids. Trimming left V 0 bases short and J 4 bases short, with 15 bases between. Germline CDR1 MNHGY, CDR2 SAAAGT.

In its sample, this clone was seen a few times. The rearrangement uses TRBV19 and TRBJ2-1; D may be TRBD2 (6 bases). Per the germline V gene, CDR1 is LNHDA and CDR2 is SQIVND (reference sequence). The CDR3 contains 13 residues. V lost 5 bases and J lost 5, with 10 bases in between. This CDR3 reads CASSLAGNNEQFF. CDR3 nucleotides: TGTGCCAGTAGTTTGGCGGGAAACAATGAGCAGTTCTTC.

This clone was seen more than once but under ten times. CDR3 sequence: CASSDTLQGPNTEAFF. The CDR3 nucleotides are TGTGCCAGCAGTGACACATTACAGGGCCCGAACACTGAAGCTTTCTTT. The genes are TRBV6-4 and TRBJ1-1, with a weak D call TRBD1 (6 bases). The CDR3 extends over 16 amino acids. V was shortened by 2 bases and J by 1 base, with 14 bases between the two germline ends. Germline V gene data show CDR1 as MRHNA and CDR2 as SNTAGT.

The chain is built from TRBV11-3 and TRBJ2-5; 9 positions match TRBD1. The ends lost 6 bases at V and 2 bases at J; junction bases unmatched: 4. Germline V CDR1 and CDR2: SGHNT, YENEEA. This CDR3 comprises 14 residues. Here the CDR3 DNA reads TGTGCCAGCAGTCGGGACAGGGCTCAAGAGACCCAGTACTTC. Amino acids: CASSRDRAQETQYF.

The J gene is TRBJ2-2, the V gene TRBV28; no clear D. CDR1 is MDHEN and CDR2 is SYDVKM in the germline V gene. This CDR3 region has 13 residues. Trimming took off 6 bases at V and 3 bases at J, with 8 bases between the two ends. CDR3 nucleotide sequence: TGTGCCAGCAGCCCCCGGGACACCGGGGAGCTGTTTTTT. Translating gives CASSPRDTGELFF.

The chain couples TRBV4-1 to TRBJ2-7, with 7 bases fitting TRBD1. Germline V gene data show CDR1 as MGHRA and CDR2 as YSYEKL. The CDR3 covers 16 residues. The V and J ends lost 4 bases and 6 bases, in that order; junction bases with no gene match: 15. Here the CDR3 reads CASSPGPGTVSPEQYF. The CDR3, as DNA: TGCGCCAGCAGCCCGGGTCCCGGGACAGTCTCCCCCGAGCAGTACTTC.

V gene TRBV9 combines with J gene TRBJ2-1; D may be TRBD2 (6 bases). This CDR3 spans 16 amino acids. V was trimmed by 0 bases and J by 4 bases, leaving 14 bases between them. Germline V gene lookup returns CDR1 SGDLS and CDR2 YYNGEE. The CDR3 spells CASSVAFPGTYNEQFF. The CDR3 nucleotides read TGTGCCAGCAGCGTAGCTTTTCCCGGGACTTACAATGAGCAGTTCTTC.

This sequence joins TRBV14 and TRBJ2-2; 9 nucleotides line up with TRBD2. This CDR3 has 15 amino acids. Per the germline V gene, CDR1 is SGHDN and CDR2 is FVKESK. V dropped 3 bases and J dropped 4; count of bases not matched to a gene: 3. Written as DNA, the CDR3 is TGTGCCAGCAGCCAGACTAGCGGTCGCACCGGGGAGCTGTTTTTT. This encodes CASSQTSGRTGELFF.

The rearrangement uses TRBV5-4 and TRBJ1-2, with 12 bases matching TRBD1. The germline CDR1 and CDR2 sequences are SGHNT and YYREEE (reference sequence). The CDR3 length is 16 residues. J gave up 7 bases and V 3 bases, and 10 bases lay outside the gene matches. The CDR3 region is CASSSQGGTGGGGYTF. DNA for the CDR3: TGTGCCAGCAGCTCCCAAGGGGGGACAGGGGGCGGTGGCTACACCTTC.